Following are 16 T cell receptor beta chains from one sample sequenced in a study of regulatory T cells in long-lasting Graves disease. Documented time point: newly diagnosed GD, antithyroid drugs for less than 3 months. Preparation of the TCR library used RNA extracted from PBMCs. Libraries of TCR beta came from iRepertoire HTBI primers plus Arm-PCR of CDR3 regions. TCRdb reanalysed the multiplex PCR reads using MiXCR and keeps one entry per CDR3 protein. Seen here are 540,000 or so distinct CDR3 sequences, less than 15% observed once, and the top ten hold approximately 9.3%. The sample was also reused in another study, on T cells in Graves' hyperthyroidism and ophthalmopathy.

The sample was peripheral blood mononuclear cells (PBMCs), taken at new diagnosis, from a patient treated with antithyroid drugs. These receptors were collected from a man aged 30 to 45 with Graves disease.

The chain recombines TRBV6-5 with TRBJ2-3, with D perhaps matching TRBD2 (6 bases). CDR3 size: 17 residues. CDR1 and CDR2 (germline): MNHEY, SVGAGI. V lost 4 bases and J 1 base, leaving 18 bases between the germline ends. The CDR3 protein is CASSWGVRELGTDTQYF. CDR3 in DNA: TGTGCCAGCAGTTGGGGGGTGAGGGAGTTGGGCACAGATACGCAGTATTTT.

This clonotype was counted only a few times. As DNA, the CDR3 is TGCGCCAGCAGCCCCCTAGCGGGGAGGGCAGATACGCAGTATTTT. Encoded protein: CASSPLAGRADTQYF. The chain carries TRBV4-1 and TRBJ2-3; 9 bases align to TRBD2. Germline V gene lookup returns CDR1 MGHRA and CDR2 YSYEKL. There are 15 residues in the CDR3. Trimming took 4 bases from V and 4 from J; bases not matched to a gene: 6.

Only a few counts were recorded for this clonotype. This chain joins TRBV4-1 and TRBJ2-1, with D possibly being TRBD2 (6 bases). The CDR3 has 17 residues. Germline V CDR1 and CDR2: MGHRA, YSYEKL. Trimming left V 2 bases short and J 0 bases short, with 14 bases between. The CDR3 is CASSQLAESSSYNEQFF. The CDR3 DNA sequence: TGCGCCAGCAGCCAATTAGCGGAATCCTCCTCCTACAATGAGCAGTTCTTC.

This clonotype was recorded many times. V gene TRBV5-1 combines with J gene TRBJ2-3; tentatively, D is TRBD2 (5 bases). The CDR3 is 15 amino acids. V lost 4 bases and J 3 bases, leaving 15 bases between the germline ends. CDR1 SGHRS and CDR2 YFSETQ come from the germline V gene. CDR3 bases: TGCGCCAGCAGCATAGGGCGCGAGGGAACAGATACGCAGTATTTT. Protein sequence: CASSIGREGTDTQYF.

The gene calls are TRBV6-7 and TRBJ1-1; 7 bases line up with TRBD1. Being an ORF, TRBV6-7 has a function that is uncertain. This CDR3 has 17 amino acids. V was clipped by 2 bases and J by 12 bases; unmatched bases: 21. The CDR3 here is CASSYAFKDRVLCEPFF. The CDR3 nucleotides read TGTGCCAGCAGTTACGCGTTCAAAGACAGGGTTTTATGCGAACCTTTCTTT.

This clonotype was detected ten times or more. V gene TRBV12-3 or TRBV12-4 combines with J gene TRBJ2-1, with TRBD2 matching over 9 bases. Germline trimming cut 5 bases from V and 5 bases from J; bases unmatched to any gene: 7. The CDR3 is 15 amino acids. The chain's CDR3 is CASSDLAGSDNEQFF. The DNA for the CDR3 is TGTGCCAGCAGTGATCTAGCGGGATCGGACAATGAGCAGTTCTTC.

This clonotype occurred many times. V gene TRBV18 combines with J gene TRBJ2-5; maybe TRBD1 (7 bases). The V and J ends lost 6 bases and 5 bases respectively, with 16 bases between them. Germline V gives CDR1 KGHSH, CDR2 LQKENI. The CDR3 has 14 amino acids. The CDR3 spells CASSRGQPGETQYF. As DNA, the CDR3 is TGTGCCAGCTCGCGGGGACAGCCCGGGGAGACCCAGTACTTC.

This clonotype turned up a few times. The chain combines TRBV12-3 or TRBV12-4 with TRBJ2-2, with 13 bases aligning to TRBD2. The CDR3 length is 15 residues. V lost 5 bases, J lost 8 bases, and 5 bases stayed unmatched. The CDR3 is CASSRLAGGNGELFF. In DNA form, the CDR3 reads TGTGCCAGCAGTCGACTAGCGGGAGGTAATGGGGAGCTGTTTTTT.

On this clonotype itself: A far bigger clonotype differs at one base, so this is likely a read error. V usage is TRBV7-3 and J usage is TRBJ2-7; no clear D gene. Germline V gene lookup returns CDR1 SGHTA and CDR2 FQGTGA. This CDR3 is 13 amino acids long. CDR3 coding DNA: TGTGCCAGCGGCTTAGGAATCTCCTACGAGCAGTACTTC. This translates into CASGLGISYEQYF.

This clonotype was picked up a small number of times. V and J are TRBV4-2 and TRBJ2-1; tentative D call: TRBD1 (7 bases). V was clipped by 8 bases and J by 6 bases, with 23 bases between them. Germline loops: CDR1 LGHNA, CDR2 YNFKEQ. This CDR3 is built from 16 residues. The CDR3 DNA sequence: TGTGCCAGCGTTAAGGGGGCGGGGACACCGAGCAATGAGCAGTTCTTC. Amino acids: CASVKGAGTPSNEQFF.

This clonotype appeared a few times. The rearrangement links TRBV3-1 to TRBJ2-7; a weak D match, TRBD1 (5 bases). CDR3 length equals 13 residues. The germline gives CDR1 LGHDT, CDR2 YNNKEL (reference sequence). V was shortened by 7 bases and J by 2 bases, with 12 bases between the two germline ends. CDR3 region: CASTTKGAYEQYF. The CDR3 DNA sequence: TGTGCCAGCACCACCAAAGGGGCCTACGAGCAGTACTTC.

The CDR3 DNA sequence: TGTGCCAGCAGTTCAGGGGGGTTTAATTCACCCCTCCACTTT. Protein sequence: CASSSGGFNSPLHF. This sequence joins TRBV28 and TRBJ1-6; 7 bases are a match to TRBD1. The CDR3 runs 14 residues. The V segment lost 4 bases and the J segment 6 bases; nucleotides outside the gene matches: 3. From germline, CDR1 is MDHEN and CDR2 SYDVKM.

There are many counts of this clonotype. This chain connects TRBV12-3 or TRBV12-4 to TRBJ1-5; D may be TRBD1 (5 bases). The CDR3 spans 15 residues. Between the trimmed V and J ends, which lost 6 bases and 0 bases, there was a span of 12 bases. The CDR3 region has the DNA TGTGCCAGCAGGGGGGGGACGAATAGCAATCAGCCCCAGCATTTT. Its protein product is CASRGGTNSNQPQHF.

J is TRBJ2-3 and V is TRBV20-1; 13 bases fit TRBD2. The CDR3 length is 15 residues. From germline, CDR1 is DFQATT and CDR2 SNEGSKA (reference sequence). V gave up 2 bases and J gave up 2 bases; unmatched junction bases: 1. CDR3 sequence reads: CSARTSGRATDTQYF. For the CDR3, the DNA is TGCAGTGCTAGAACTAGCGGGAGGGCCACAGATACGCAGTATTTT.

This clonotype was counted many times. The chain links TRBV29-1 to TRBJ2-2; D perhaps matches TRBD2 (5 bases). Trimming removed 7 bases from V and 6 bases from J, with 18 bases in between. This CDR3 has 14 residues. Germline CDR1 reads SQVTM; CDR2 reads ANQGSEA. CDR3 DNA sequence: TGCAGCGCCATCGGCGCTAGCCTGGCCGGGGAGCTGTTTTTT. Residues: CSAIGASLAGELFF.

The table lists this clonotype with a few counts. Compared with germline, one end of the junction differs, possibly owing to a read error. The chain combines TRBV5-1 with TRBJ1-4; D may be TRBD1 (5 bases). This CDR3 has 14 residues. The germline V gene has CDR1 SGHRS and CDR2 YFSETQ. This CDR3 reads CASTGGGINEKLFF. The CDR3 coding sequence is TGTGCCAGCACCGGTGGGGGGATTAATGAAAAACTGTTTTTT.